This T cell receptor beta chain was observed in a study of blood T cell repertoires in COVID-19. Trimming removed 10 bases at V and 9 bases at J, with 13 bases between. This CDR3 contains 11 residues. Germline V gene sequence: CDR1 LNHDA, CDR2 SQIVND (reference sequence). TCRdb's copy holds only in-frame clones and misses some; the assay was immunoSEQ multiplex PCR. Found here are 120,000 or so clones, over 75% of them singletons; the top ten hold 16%. The V call is TRBV19, the J call TRBJ2-1, with D perhaps matching TRBD2 (6 bases). The material sequenced was peripheral blood. This TCR was recovered from a woman of 80 years or more with active or convalescent COVID-19. The CDR3 here is CATAGYSEQFF. In nucleotides, the CDR3 is TGTGCCACTGCGGGATATAGTGAGCAGTTCTTC. Combining the CDR3 with reference TRBV19 and TRBJ2-1 gives the whole variable domain DGGITQSPKYLFRKEGQNVTLSCEQNLNHDAMYWYRQDPGQGLRLIYYSQIVNDFQKGDIAEGYSVSREKKESFPLTVTSAQKNPTAFYLCATAGYSEQFFGPGTRLTVL.